The 6 T cell receptor beta chains below come from one sample, sequenced in a study of cytomegalovirus exposure and HLA in healthy donors. 60 Vbeta and 13 Jbeta primers were used in PCR. The data were produced by immunoSEQ multiplex PCR, yet TCRdb's version contains in-frame clones alone and is incomplete. The table has 90,000 to 130,000 clones, 76% seen once. Sequenced material: PBMCs. These receptors were collected from a man in his thirties or forties in good health and CMV-seropositive.

The rearrangement uses TRBV11-2 and TRBJ1-5; D is ambiguous. Germline values: CDR1 SGHAT, CDR2 FQNNGV. Trimming left V 1 base short and J 7 bases short, with 8 bases between. The CDR3 sequence is 13 residues long. In nucleotides, the CDR3 is TGTGCCAGCAGCTTAGTCTCGGAGCAGCCCCAGCATTTT. Translated, it gives CASSLVSEQPQHF.

The chain employs TRBV19 and TRBJ1-4; no definite D call. The CDR3 is 15 amino acids. With 7 bases removed from V and 0 bases from J, the gap between germline ends came to 12 bases. Germline loops: CDR1 LNHDA, CDR2 SQIVND (reference sequence). The CDR3 nucleotides read TGTGCCAGTATCGCAAACGGAGCAACTAATGAAAAACTGTTTTTT. It translates to CASIANGATNEKLFF.

The CDR3 region is CASSLEMTGGYNEQFF. The CDR3 bases are TGTGCCAGCAGCTTAGAGATGACAGGGGGCTACAATGAGCAGTTCTTC. The chain uses TRBV7-9 and TRBJ2-1, with 9 bases matching TRBD1. Per germline, CDR1 SEHNR and CDR2 FQNEAQ (reference sequence). The CDR3 loop spans 16 amino acids. The V gene end was trimmed by 1 base and the J gene end by 3 bases; junction bases not matched to a gene: 4. Based on the CDR3 plus reference TRBV7-9 and TRBJ2-1, the full variable domain is DTGVSQNPRHKITKRGQNVTFRCDPISEHNRLYWYRQTLGQGPEFLTYFQNEAQLEKSRLLSDRFSAERPKGSFSTLEIQRTEQGDSAMYLCASSLEMTGGYNEQFFGPGTRLTVL.

The chain has TRBV29-1 and TRBJ1-1; 7 nucleotides align to TRBD1. V lost 0 bases and J lost 11; bases outside the gene matches: 15. Germline V CDR1 and CDR2: SQVTM, ANQGSEA. The CDR3 is 15 amino acids. The CDR3 region has the DNA TGCAGCGTTGAAGATTTAAACCCCAGGGGGATAGAGGCTTTCTTT. Protein product: CSVEDLNPRGIEAFF.

This clone was counted only a few times. The V gene is TRBV5-1, the J gene TRBJ2-5; 7 bases align to TRBD2. Unmatched junction bases numbered 12, after V lost 3 bases and J lost 1 base. Germline CDR1 reads SGHRS; CDR2 reads YFSETQ. CDR3 length equals 17 residues. As DNA, the CDR3 is TGCGCCAGCAGCTCCGGTCCTAGCGGACTATTCCAAGAGACCCAGTACTTC. Its translation: CASSSGPSGLFQETQYF.

Notes on this clone: This specimen includes other DNA sequences encoding the same CDR3. The rearrangement uses TRBV5-6 and TRBJ1-1; D possibly corresponds to TRBD1 (5 bases). V lost 6 bases to trimming and J lost 5 bases, with 14 bases between them. Germline CDR1 SGHDT, CDR2 YYEEEE. CDR3 length: 13 amino acids. The CDR3 is CASTVRGGTEAFF. For the CDR3, the DNA is TGTGCCAGCACCGTTCGGGGGGGTACTGAAGCTTTCTTT.